Given below is one T cell receptor (beta chain) in context. Original methodology: Estimated nucleated cell counts came from reference gene primer amplification. TCRdb's copy holds only in-frame clones and misses some; the assay was immunoSEQ multiplex PCR. The D gene and trimming were derived from the DNA, and the V and J assignments and clone size from that table. The sample records fewer than 110,000 clones, approximately 89% being singletons. The data were obtained in a study of blood T cell repertoires in COVID-19. Study details: COVID-19 samples collected from the United States, Italy and Spain covered acute and convalescent phases. T cells, B-cell-depleted T cells, or PBMCs provided the cDNA or gDNA that served as material.

Specimen: peripheral blood. The receptor comes from an elderly woman in a cohort sampled during active COVID-19.

This CDR3 is CASSLGGGQSYEQYF. As DNA, the CDR3 is TGTGCCAGCAGCTTAGGGGGGGGGCAGTCCTACGAGCAGTACTTC. The gene calls are TRBV11-3 and TRBJ2-7; D possibly corresponds to TRBD2 (7 bases). Germline V lookup: CDR1 SGHNT, CDR2 YENEEA. This CDR3 comprises 15 residues. Trimming took 1 base from V and 1 from J, leaving 11 bases between them.